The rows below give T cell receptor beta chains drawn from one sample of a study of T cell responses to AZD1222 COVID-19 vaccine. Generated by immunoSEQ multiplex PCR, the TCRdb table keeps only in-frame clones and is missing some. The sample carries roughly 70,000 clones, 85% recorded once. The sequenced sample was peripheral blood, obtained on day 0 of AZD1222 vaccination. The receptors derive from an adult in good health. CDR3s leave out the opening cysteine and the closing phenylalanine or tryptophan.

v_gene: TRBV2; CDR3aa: ASRDTSGGTTDTQY
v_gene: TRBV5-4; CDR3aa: ASSSWSYNEQF
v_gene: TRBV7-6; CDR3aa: ASRLWGTENEKLF
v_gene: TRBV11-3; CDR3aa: ASSGGGDAYNEQF
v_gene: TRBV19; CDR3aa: ASSIFSGGIAETQY
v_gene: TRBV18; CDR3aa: ASSTSVGTDTQY
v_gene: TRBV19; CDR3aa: ASTTGTGGEQF
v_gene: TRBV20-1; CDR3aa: SARETGGYT
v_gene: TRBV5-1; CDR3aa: ASSLSGEETQY
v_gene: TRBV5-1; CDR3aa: ASSFTGTEGETQY
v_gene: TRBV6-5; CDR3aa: ASRIRQGANYGYT
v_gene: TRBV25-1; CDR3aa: ASSYSRGAYT
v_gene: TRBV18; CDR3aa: ASSPPGGTRETQY
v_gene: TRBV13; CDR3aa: ASNPRGGNTIY
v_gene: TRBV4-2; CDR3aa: ASSPRQGVQPQH
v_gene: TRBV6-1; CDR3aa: ASSERRQGRETQY
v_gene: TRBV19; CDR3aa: ASSHGGPVLIQY
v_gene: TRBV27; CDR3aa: ASSRGNWGYT
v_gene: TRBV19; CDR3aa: ASSIGQLHATNEKLF
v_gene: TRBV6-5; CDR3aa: ASSQADNYGYT
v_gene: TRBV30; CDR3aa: AWSALGTGATGELF
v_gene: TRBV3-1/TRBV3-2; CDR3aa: ASSQDWREQY
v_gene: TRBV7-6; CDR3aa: ASSGSPSFADSTEQY
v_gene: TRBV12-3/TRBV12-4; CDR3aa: ASSSGQGGTQY
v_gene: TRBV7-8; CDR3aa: ASSLAGGTMSFGYT
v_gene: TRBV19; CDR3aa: ASSISSRTGELF
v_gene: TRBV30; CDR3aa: AWVPGAENTEAF
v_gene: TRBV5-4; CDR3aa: ASSLERGRGTEAF
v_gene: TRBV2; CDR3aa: ASSLDRNSNQPQH
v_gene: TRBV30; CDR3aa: AWSHTGGLMNTEAF
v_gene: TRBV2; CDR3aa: ASSEVVGQGVTGELF
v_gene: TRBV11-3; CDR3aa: ASSLVPPPT
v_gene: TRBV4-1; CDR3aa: ASSLGGVRDNEQF
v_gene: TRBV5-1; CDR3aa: ASSLDRDLLGYT
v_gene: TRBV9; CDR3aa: ASSPRDSQIETQY
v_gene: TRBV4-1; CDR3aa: ATGQGEQF
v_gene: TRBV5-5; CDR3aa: ASSLGAPYEQY
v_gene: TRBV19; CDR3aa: ASSIARVGGQPQH
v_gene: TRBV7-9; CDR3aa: ASSPGQTYEQY
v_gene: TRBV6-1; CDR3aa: ASSPQGYYGYT
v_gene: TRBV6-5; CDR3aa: ASRRGGADGEKLF
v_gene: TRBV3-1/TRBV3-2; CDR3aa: ASSQYRDGNTIY
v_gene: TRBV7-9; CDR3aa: ASSREGYGYT
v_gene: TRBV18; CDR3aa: ASSPPAQETQY
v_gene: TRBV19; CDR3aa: ASSDRGRAPNYGYT
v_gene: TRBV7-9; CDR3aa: ASSLGSQGNTGELF
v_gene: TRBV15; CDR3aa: ATSRAGNNNEQF
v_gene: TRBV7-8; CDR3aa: ASSVKGGNIAQPQH
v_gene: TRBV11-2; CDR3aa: ASSFYRGSSYEQY
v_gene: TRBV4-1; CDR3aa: ASSQEWDLNQPQH
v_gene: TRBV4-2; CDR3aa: ASSYTAQGSYSEAF